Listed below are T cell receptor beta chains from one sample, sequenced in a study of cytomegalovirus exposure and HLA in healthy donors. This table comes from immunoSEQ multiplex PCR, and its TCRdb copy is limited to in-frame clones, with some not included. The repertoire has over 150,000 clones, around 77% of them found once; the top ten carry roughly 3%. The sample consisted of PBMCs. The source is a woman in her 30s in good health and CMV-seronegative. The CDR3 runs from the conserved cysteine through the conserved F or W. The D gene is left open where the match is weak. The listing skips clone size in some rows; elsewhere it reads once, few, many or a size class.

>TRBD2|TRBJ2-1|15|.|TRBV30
TGTGCCTGGAGTGCCGGGACTAGCGACTACAATGAGCAGTTCTTC
CAWSAGTSDYNEQFF
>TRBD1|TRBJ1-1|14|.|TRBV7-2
TGTGCCAGCAGCTTGACAGGGAGTCGGACTGAAGCTTTCTTT
CASSLTGSRTEAFF
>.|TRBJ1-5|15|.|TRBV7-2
TGTGCCAGCAGCTTAGTGGCGGCAAGCAATCAGCCCCAGCATTTT
CASSLVAASNQPQHF
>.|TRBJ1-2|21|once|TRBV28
TGTGCCAGCAGTTTATGGTGGGTAGGGGACACGACAAAGTTAGCTAACTATGGCTACACCTTC
CASSLWWVGDTTKLANYGYTF
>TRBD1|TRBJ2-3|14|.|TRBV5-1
TGCGCCAGCAGCCCGGGACAGGGGGCAAATACGCAGTATTTT
CASSPGQGANTQYF
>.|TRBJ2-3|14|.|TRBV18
TGTGCCAGCTCACCACCATCAGGCACAGATACGCAGTATTTT
CASSPPSGTDTQYF
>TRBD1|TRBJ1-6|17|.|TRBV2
TGTGCCAGCAGTGAACAAGGAAACGCAGGGGGCGGGTCACCCCTCCACTTT
CASSEQGNAGGGSPLHF
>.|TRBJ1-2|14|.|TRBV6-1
TGTGCCAGCAGTGAAGGAAGGGGCTGGTATGGCTACACCTTC
CASSEGRGWYGYTF
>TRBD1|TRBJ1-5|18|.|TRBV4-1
TGCGCCAGCAGCCAAGATGTTTCTGAAGGACAGGGGAATCAGCCCCAGCATTTT
CASSQDVSEGQGNQPQHF
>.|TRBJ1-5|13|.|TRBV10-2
TGCGCCAGCACCGACGGAGGTTTTCAGCCCCAGCATTTT
CASTDGGFQPQHF
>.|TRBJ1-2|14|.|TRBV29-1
TGCAGCGTTGGTGTAAGGGGGTCCGCCTATGGCTACACCTTC
CSVGVRGSAYGYTF
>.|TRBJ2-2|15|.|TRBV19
TGTGCCAGTAGTTCGGGGGTCGGGTCCACCGGGGAGCTGTTTTTT
CASSSGVGSTGELFF
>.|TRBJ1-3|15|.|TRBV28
TGTGCCAGCACCCTGGGAGCGTTCTCTGGAAACACCATATATTTT
CASTLGAFSGNTIYF